Below are 16 T cell receptor beta chains sequenced from a single sample in a study of early T cells in non-severe SARS-CoV-2 infection. MiXCR, applied by TCRdb to the 5' RACE reads, yields one record per CDR3 protein. The table includes 55,000 to 85,000 distinct CDR3 sequences, about 9.1% detected once. The material sequenced was whole blood, taken at baseline. These receptors were obtained from an adult who was a healthcare worker with PCR-confirmed SARS-CoV-2 infection or an uninfected control (not recorded which).

This clonotype appeared many times. The J gene is TRBJ2-1, the V gene TRBV18; 8 bases align to TRBD1. Germline-derived CDR1 and CDR2 are KGHSH and LQKENI. V dropped 3 bases and J dropped 4; count of bases not matched to a gene: 5. The CDR3 consists of 15 residues. DNA for the CDR3: TGTGCCAGCTCACCGGGACAGGCCTCTTACAATGAGCAGTTCTTC. Encoded protein: CASSPGQASYNEQFF. Supplemented by reference TRBV18 and TRBJ2-1, the full variable domain reads NAGVMQNPRHLVRRRGQEARLRCSPMKGHSHVYWYRQLPEEGLKFMVYLQKENIIDESGMPKERFSAEFPKEGPSILRIQQVVRGDSAAYFCASSPGQASYNEQFFGPGTRLTVL.

This clonotype was seen at least ten times. The rearrangement uses TRBV29-1 and TRBJ1-2, with 8 bases aligning to TRBD1. The CDR3 has 13 residues. V trimming: 6 bases; J trimming: 4 bases; junction bases outside the gene matches: 7. In germline, CDR1 is SQVTM, CDR2 ANQGSEA. CDR3 residues: CSVSTGVSYGYTF. The CDR3 nucleotides read TGCAGCGTCTCGACAGGGGTCAGCTATGGCTACACCTTC.

This clonotype occurred a few times. The gene calls are TRBV6-5 and TRBJ2-1, with D perhaps given as TRBD1 or TRBD2 (5 bases each). This CDR3 has 14 amino acids. Germline CDR1 is MNHEY and CDR2 is SVGAGI. The V gene lost 2 bases and the J gene lost 7 bases, with 12 bases spanning the gap. This CDR3 is CASSYRRDANEQFF. CDR3 sequence (DNA): TGTGCCAGCAGTTACCGCCGGGACGCTAATGAGCAGTTCTTC.

This clonotype has a handful of counts. The J gene is TRBJ2-1, the V gene TRBV7-9, with TRBD2 identical over 8 bases. The V gene's germline CDR1 is SEHNR and CDR2 FQNEAQ (reference sequence). J was trimmed by 9 bases and V by 5 bases; bases with no gene match: 18. The CDR3 consists of 17 residues. DNA for the CDR3: TGTGCCAGCAGCCCCAAACCCGGGACTAGGAAGACCCGTGAGCAGTTCTTC. This gives the protein CASSPKPGTRKTREQFF.

This clonotype was recorded at least ten times. The rearrangement links TRBV12-3 or TRBV12-4 to TRBJ1-5; a possible D gene is TRBD1 (5 bases). This CDR3 is 15 amino acids long. V was shortened by 7 bases and J by 4 bases, with 17 bases between the two germline ends. CDR3: CASTPAGQDNQPQHF. The CDR3 nucleotides read TGTGCCAGCACCCCGGCGGGGCAGGATAATCAGCCCCAGCATTTT.

Within the sample, this clonotype is medium-sized. The CDR3 ends on some other residue instead of the conserved phenylalanine or tryptophan, so this is likely a read error. It is unclear where the CDR3 begins or ends on the DNA, so no DNA is shown, and the CDR3 is as TCRdb lists it. The chain's CDR3 is CASSVNERTHPEY. The rearrangement joins TRBV6-1 to TRBJ2-3; TRBD2, as called in the table, went unchecked against the DNA. The germline CDR1 and CDR2 sequences are MNHNS and SASEGT. The length of the CDR3 is 13 amino acids, counting both ends.

In its sample, this clonotype was seen many times. The J gene is TRBJ2-4, the V gene TRBV27, with D uncertain. The CDR3 runs 13 residues. V was cut by 6 bases and J by 6 bases, with 12 bases left in between. Per germline, CDR1 MNHEY and CDR2 SMNVEV (reference sequence). The CDR3, as DNA: TGTGCCAGCAGCTCTGACCTAGGAAACATTCAGTACTTC. Its protein product is CASSSDLGNIQYF.

This clonotype has a count of ten or more. The chain is built from TRBV28 and TRBJ2-2, with D perhaps assigned TRBD1 or TRBD2 (5 bases each). Germline CDR1 and CDR2: MDHEN and SYDVKM. V gave up 4 bases and J gave up 0 bases, with 12 bases separating them. CDR3 length: 16 residues. The CDR3 reads CASSYSWDPNTGELFF. The CDR3 bases are TGTGCCAGCAGTTACTCTTGGGACCCGAACACCGGGGAGCTGTTTTTT.

V is TRBV3-1 and J is TRBJ2-3, with 14 nucleotides matching TRBD2. The CDR3 extends over 15 amino acids. Trimming removed 4 bases from V and 3 bases from J; junction bases left unmatched: 0. Germline CDR1 LGHDT, CDR2 YNNKEL (reference sequence). The CDR3 region has the DNA TGTGCCAGCAGCCGGACTAGCGGGGGGACAGATACGCAGTATTTT. Protein sequence: CASSRTSGGTDTQYF.

This clonotype was detected ten times or more. This chain connects TRBV12-3 or TRBV12-4 to TRBJ1-2; D not certain. Trimming left V 3 bases short and J 4 bases short, with 9 bases between. This CDR3 is 13 amino acids long. The CDR3 region is CASSFSGSYGYTF. Written as DNA, the CDR3 is TGTGCCAGCAGTTTCTCGGGAAGCTATGGCTACACCTTC.

This clonotype was detected ten times or more. The genes are TRBV7-2 and TRBJ2-7, with 7 bases lining up with TRBD1. Germline CDR1 reads SGHTA; CDR2 reads FQGNSA. This CDR3 has 14 amino acids. The V and J ends lost 3 bases and 2 bases, in that order; junction bases with no gene match: 4. The CDR3 protein is CASSFAGTAYEQYF. CDR3 nucleotide sequence: TGTGCCAGCAGCTTCGCCGGGACAGCCTACGAGCAGTACTTC.

The sample holds a few counts of this clonotype. V gene TRBV28 combines with J gene TRBJ2-5, with D hard to call. This CDR3 spans 12 amino acids. The V and J ends lost 2 bases and 5 bases respectively, with 6 bases between them. Looked up from germline, CDR1 is MDHEN and CDR2 is SYDVKM. CDR3 DNA sequence: TGTGCCAGCAGTTTAATCAGGGAGACCCAGTACTTC. Translated, it gives CASSLIRETQYF.

This clonotype was detected many times. The genes are TRBV20-1 and TRBJ2-1, with 8 bases that match TRBD2. Germline assignment: CDR1 DFQATT and CDR2 SNEGSKA (reference sequence). The V and J ends lost 5 bases and 6 bases, in that order; junction bases with no gene match: 18. The CDR3 totals 17 residues. CDR3 coding DNA: TGCAGTGCTGGGAGCAGCTTGAGCGGGAGAGTGGCCAATGAGCAGTTCTTC. This encodes CSAGSSLSGRVANEQFF.

The sample holds many counts of this clonotype. The gene calls are TRBV6-1 and TRBJ2-3; 8 bases line up with TRBD2. CDR3 length equals 19 residues. V lost 0 bases to trimming and J lost 5 bases; unmatched junction nucleotides: 16. Per germline, CDR1 MNHNS and CDR2 SASEGT. The CDR3, as DNA: TGTGCCAGCAGTGAAGCCTTCATTCCAACGGGAGGGCCGAGAGATACGCAGTATTTT. As protein: CASSEAFIPTGGPRDTQYF.

Ten or more counts support this clonotype. The V call is TRBV4-1, the J call TRBJ2-7, with TRBD2 identical over 10 bases. Germline values: CDR1 MGHRA, CDR2 YSYEKL. The CDR3 spans 15 residues. The V segment lost 3 bases and the J segment 7 bases; nucleotides outside the gene matches: 9. CDR3: CASSHPSGGTREQYF. CDR3 nucleotide sequence: TGCGCCAGCAGCCACCCTAGCGGGGGAACTAGAGAGCAGTACTTC.

This clonotype appeared a few times. This rearrangement joins TRBV29-1 to TRBJ2-1; D may be TRBD2 (5 bases). CDR1 is SQVTM, CDR2 ANQGSEA, per germline. The V end lost 1 base, the J end lost 8 bases, and 9 bases lay between the germline ends. CDR3 size: 12 residues. The CDR3 bases are TGCAGCGTTGAAGCCCAGAGGGATGAGCAGTTCTTC. Translation gives CSVEAQRDEQFF.